These 16 T cell receptor beta chains came from one sample sequenced in a study of T cell clusters in autoimmune cytopenias. TRB amplification used roughly 250 ng of peripheral blood genomic DNA. TRB rearrangements were amplified by touch-down multiplex PCR with mixed TRB-A/B primers. After re-calling the multiplex PCR reads, TCRdb lists one entry per CDR3 protein, DNA absent. Its clone listing holds 7,700 or so distinct CDR3 sequences. Sequences were obtained from peripheral blood. These receptors all come from a human donor with an autoimmune cytopenia or autoimmune hepatitis (not recorded which).

This clonotype is identified as medium-sized from frequency. This chain connects TRBV27 to TRBJ2-3; the D call from TCRdb, TRBD1, cannot be confirmed without DNA. The CDR3 spans 15 residues. Germline values: CDR1 MNHEY, CDR2 SMNVEV (reference sequence). CDR3 in amino acids: CASSHQTGGADTQYF.

According to its frequency, this clonotype is medium-sized. The J gene is TRBJ2-3, the V gene TRBV29-1. The V gene's germline CDR1 is SQVTM and CDR2 ANQGSEA. The CDR3 sequence is 13 residues long. The CDR3 is CSVATGMTDTQYF.

This clonotype is medium-sized by frequency. J is TRBJ2-3 and V is TRBV6-1; TCRdb lists TRBD1, though no DNA is available to test this call. The V gene's germline CDR1 is MNHNS and CDR2 SASEGT. CDR3 length: 15 amino acids. This CDR3 is CAADLGHVGGDTQYF.

The V and J genes are TRBV30 and TRBJ1-2. Per the germline V gene, CDR1 is GTSNPN and CDR2 is SVGIG (reference sequence). This CDR3 has 12 residues. The CDR3 protein is CAWSVLGNGYTF.

This clonotype registers medium-sized by frequency. The V and J genes are TRBV29-1 and TRBJ2-1; TCRdb's D call, TRBD1, is unchecked because there is no DNA. Germline V gene data show CDR1 as SQVTM and CDR2 as ANQGSEA. The CDR3 runs 13 residues. This CDR3 reads CSLLGGFYNEQFF.

This clonotype counts as medium-sized by frequency. The chain employs TRBV5-6 and TRBJ2-7; TCRdb's assignment of TRBD2 cannot be checked, as there is no DNA. Germline values: CDR1 SGHDT, CDR2 YYEEEE. CDR3 length: 13 amino acids. The chain's CDR3 is CASSLVASDEQYF.

This chain uses TRBV10-3 with TRBJ2-1. The CDR3 has 13 residues. Germline lookup yields CDR1 ENHRY and CDR2 SYGVKD. The CDR3 loop is CASSEAPCNEQFF.

The chain links TRBV6-5 to TRBJ2-1; TCRdb's D call of TRBD2 is untestable without DNA. CDR1 is MNHEY, CDR2 SVGAGI, per germline. CDR3 length: 15 amino acids. CDR3 protein: CASSYSGTSYNEQFF.

The chain has TRBV5-1 and TRBJ2-5; TCRdb calls TRBD1, which cannot be checked without DNA. The CDR3 is 14 residues long. Looked up from germline, CDR1 is SGHRS and CDR2 is YFSETQ. The CDR3 protein is CASSFSGGRETQYF.

The chain employs TRBV10-3 and TRBJ1-2; with no DNA, the TCRdb D assignment of TRBD1 cannot be verified. In germline, CDR1 is ENHRY, CDR2 SYGVKD. The CDR3 sequence is 14 residues long. CDR3 sequence reads: CAISEEGAGYGYTF.

Considering frequency, this clonotype is medium-sized (0.01 to 0.1%). The V gene is TRBV6-5, the J gene TRBJ2-7; TCRdb proposes TRBD1, but this gene call is untestable without DNA. Germline-derived CDR1 and CDR2 are MNHEY and SVGAGI. The CDR3 is made up of 14 amino acids. Here the CDR3 reads CASRGLRDNYEQYF.

Its frequency marks this clonotype as medium-sized (0.01 to 0.1%). This sequence joins TRBV5-1 and TRBJ1-2. This CDR3 comprises 12 residues. Germline V CDR1 and CDR2: SGHRS, YFSETQ. CDR3 sequence: CASKGPGGGYTF.

This clonotype counts as medium-sized by frequency. This chain uses TRBV30 with TRBJ2-5. Germline CDR1 is GTSNPN and CDR2 is SVGIG (reference sequence). The CDR3 is 12 amino acids. CDR3 sequence: CAWSVLGETQYF.

This clonotype shows up as medium-sized by frequency. The rearrangement joins TRBV6-2 or TRBV6-3 to TRBJ2-3; TCRdb's D call of TRBD1 is untestable without DNA. CDR1 and CDR2 (germline): MNHEY, SVGEGT. CDR3 length: 16 amino acids. The CDR3 region is CASSYGAGTGTDTQYF.

By frequency, this clonotype is medium-sized. The chain joins TRBV30 to TRBJ2-3; TCRdb's assignment of TRBD2 cannot be checked, as there is no DNA. Germline V gene data show CDR1 as GTSNPN and CDR2 as SVGIG (reference sequence). The CDR3 has 15 amino acids. CDR3 sequence: CAWSLRRRSTDTQYF.

The rearrangement uses TRBV7-4 and TRBJ2-3. CDR1 SGHVT and CDR2 SQSDAQ come from the germline V gene. The CDR3 is 15 amino acids. The CDR3 region is CASSLAGDGTDTQYF.